The next 5 T cell receptor beta chains were all read from a single sample in a study of cytotoxic CD8 clonotypes in ibrutinib-treated CLL. The repertoire was sequenced with immunoSEQ multiplex PCR; TCRdb's copy has only in-frame clones and lacks some. The sample includes around 140,000 clones, more than 75% of them seen just once. Material: PBMCs, obtained after 36 months of ibrutinib treatment. The receptors derive from a human donor with chronic lymphocytic leukemia.

The rearrangement uses TRBV18 and TRBJ1-2; a weak D match, TRBD1 (6 bases). The CDR3 sequence is 13 residues long. Germline V gives CDR1 KGHSH, CDR2 LQKENI. V was trimmed by 6 bases and J by 6 bases, leaving 14 bases between them. CDR3 sequence (DNA): TGTGCCAGCTCGTCGGACAGAGCCAATGGCTACACCTTC. This gives the protein CASSSDRANGYTF.

This chain joins TRBV29-1 and TRBJ2-7; D is unresolved. V was pared by 0 bases and J by 4 bases, with 1 base between. CDR3 length equals 10 residues. Germline lookup yields CDR1 SQVTM and CDR2 ANQGSEA. As DNA, the CDR3 is TGCAGCGTTGAAGAGTACGAGCAGTACTTC. It is translated as CSVEEYEQYF.

This clone occurred a few times. This chain uses TRBV12-5 with TRBJ1-2; D is ambiguous. Germline V gene data show CDR1 as LGHNT and CDR2 as FRNRAP. The CDR3 totals 15 residues. V lost 6 bases to trimming and J lost 4 bases, with 18 bases between them. The DNA of the CDR3 is TGTGCTAGTGGCGCCAGGTTTCGAAGGGCCTATGGCTACACCTTC. Encoded protein: CASGARFRRAYGYTF.

The chain couples TRBV5-6 to TRBJ1-2, with 7 bases fitting TRBD1. Germline V gene lookup returns CDR1 SGHDT and CDR2 YYEEEE. The ends lost 4 bases at V and 5 bases at J; junction bases unmatched: 11. The CDR3 covers 15 residues. CDR3 coding DNA: TGTGCCAGCAGCAGGCGACAGGGCCCCATGTATGGCTACACCTTC. This codes for CASSRRQGPMYGYTF.

This sequence joins TRBV12-5 and TRBJ2-1, with 8 bases aligning to TRBD2. CDR1 is LGHNT and CDR2 is FRNRAP in the germline V gene. V dropped 8 bases and J dropped 5; count of bases not matched to a gene: 5. The CDR3 spans 13 residues. Written as DNA, the CDR3 is TGTGCTAGTCGAACCGGGGGGGACAATGAGCAGTTCTTC. Its protein is CASRTGGDNEQFF.